The next 3 T cell receptor beta chains were all read from a single sample in a study of blood T cell repertoires in COVID-19. Profiling relied on immunoSEQ multiplex PCR, and the TCRdb table lists in-frame clones only, not all of them. The table has just over 300,000 clones, approximately 89% seen once. The sequencing sample was made of PBMCs or T cells enriched from blood (not recorded which). The receptors were gathered from a woman in her forties who had recovered from COVID-19.

This clone was seen once. The V call is TRBV6-5, the J call TRBJ2-7, with 9 positions matching TRBD1. Germline V gives CDR1 MNHEY, CDR2 SVGAGI. V lost 0 bases, J lost 7 bases, and 10 bases stayed unmatched. The CDR3 totals 16 residues. CDR3 in amino acids: CASSYSLGTGSGEQYF. The CDR3 region has the DNA TGTGCCAGCAGTTACTCATTAGGGACAGGGAGTGGAGAGCAGTACTTC.

This clone was counted a single time. J is TRBJ2-1 and V is TRBV21-1; TRBD2 is the table's D call, not checked against the DNA. TRBV21-1 represents a pseudogene. The CDR3 length is 14 residues. The CDR3 region has the DNA TGTGCCAGCAGCCCCCGGGGGGGGGTAGAGGAGCAGTTCTTC. It is translated as CASSPRGGVEEQFF.

V usage is TRBV6-5 and J usage is TRBJ1-6; the D gene is possibly TRBD1 (6 bases). This CDR3 contains 16 residues. Trimming took off 2 bases at V and 8 bases at J, with 16 bases between the two ends. Germline loops: CDR1 MNHEY, CDR2 SVGAGI. CDR3 sequence: CASSYQYRQEDSPLHF. The CDR3 DNA reads TGTGCCAGCAGTTACCAGTACCGACAGGAGGATTCACCCCTCCACTTT.